This section outlines one T cell receptor beta chain sequence together with its context. Controls matched for age and sex were healthy donors. The data were obtained in a study of CD8 T cells in Susac syndrome. Random hexamers were used to reverse transcribe about 0.45 to 1 ug of RNA. TCRdb processed the immunoSEQ multiplex PCR reads anew with MiXCR; each CDR3 protein has one entry. The sample comprises some 47,000 distinct CDR3 sequences, 80% to 95% of which are singletons, and roughly 0.45% rests with the top ten. Sequenced sample: CD8+ T cells from PBMCs. The TCR comes from a human donor in good health.

CDR3 in DNA: TGTGCCAGCAGCTCTATAGCGGGGAAAGCCTACGAGCAGTACTTC. Its translation is CASSSIAGKAYEQYF. The chain recombines TRBV7-2 with TRBJ2-7; 8 bases map to TRBD2. Germline CDR1 reads SGHTA; CDR2 reads FQGNSA. CDR3 size: 15 residues. J lost 2 bases, V lost 4 bases, and 7 bases had no gene match.